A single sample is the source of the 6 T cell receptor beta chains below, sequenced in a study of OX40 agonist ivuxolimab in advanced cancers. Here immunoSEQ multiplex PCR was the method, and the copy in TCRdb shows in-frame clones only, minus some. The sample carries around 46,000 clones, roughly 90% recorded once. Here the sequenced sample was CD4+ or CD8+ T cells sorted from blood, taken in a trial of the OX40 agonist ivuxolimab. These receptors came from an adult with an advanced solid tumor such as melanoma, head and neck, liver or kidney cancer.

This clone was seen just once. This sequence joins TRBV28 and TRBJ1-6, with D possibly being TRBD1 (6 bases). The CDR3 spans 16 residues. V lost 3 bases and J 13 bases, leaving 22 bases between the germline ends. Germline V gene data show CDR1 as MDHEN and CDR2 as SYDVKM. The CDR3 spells CASSLVLDSIIHPLHF. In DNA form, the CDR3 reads TGTGCCAGCAGTTTGGTCCTGGACAGCATAATTCACCCCCTCCACTTT. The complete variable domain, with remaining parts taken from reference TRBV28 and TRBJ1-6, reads DVKVTQSSRYLVKRTGEKVFLECVQDMDHENMFWYRQDPGLGLRLIYFSYDVKMKEKGDIPEGYSVSREKKERFSLILESASTNQTSMYLCASSLVLDSIIHPLHFGNGTRLTVT.

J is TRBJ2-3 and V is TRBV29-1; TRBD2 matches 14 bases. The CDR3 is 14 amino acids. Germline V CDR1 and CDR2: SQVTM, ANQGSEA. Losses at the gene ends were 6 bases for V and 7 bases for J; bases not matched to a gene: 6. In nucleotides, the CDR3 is TGCAGCGTGGAGGGACTAGCGGGAGTGAATACGCAGTATTTT. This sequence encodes CSVEGLAGVNTQYF.

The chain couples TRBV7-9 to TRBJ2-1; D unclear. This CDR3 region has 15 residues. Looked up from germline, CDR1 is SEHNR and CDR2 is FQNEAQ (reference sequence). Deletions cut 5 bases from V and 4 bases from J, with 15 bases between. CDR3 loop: CASSPAGSNYNEQFF. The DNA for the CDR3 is TGTGCCAGCAGCCCAGCCGGGTCCAATTACAATGAGCAGTTCTTC.

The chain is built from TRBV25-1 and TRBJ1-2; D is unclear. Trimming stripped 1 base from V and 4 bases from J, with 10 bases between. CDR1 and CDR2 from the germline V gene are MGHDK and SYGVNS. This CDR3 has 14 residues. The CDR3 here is CASSELGNGYGYTF. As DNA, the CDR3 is TGTGCCAGCAGTGAATTAGGTAACGGCTATGGCTACACCTTC.

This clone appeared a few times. The CDR3 region is CASSQGINNRPSTDTQYF. The CDR3 DNA sequence: TGCGCCAGCAGCCAAGGTATAAATAACAGGCCTTCCACAGATACGCAGTATTTT. This chain uses TRBV4-1 with TRBJ2-3; weak D call: TRBD1 (5 bases). Germline CDR1 reads MGHRA; CDR2 reads YSYEKL. V was clipped by 1 base and J by 2 bases, with 19 bases between them. This CDR3 has 18 residues.

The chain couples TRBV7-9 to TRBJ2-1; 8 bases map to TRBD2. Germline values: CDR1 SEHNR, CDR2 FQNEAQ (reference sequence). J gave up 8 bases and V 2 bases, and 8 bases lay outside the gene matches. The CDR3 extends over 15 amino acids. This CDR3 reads CASSLSAAGEDEQFF. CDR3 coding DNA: TGTGCCAGCAGCTTAAGCGCAGCGGGAGAAGATGAGCAGTTCTTC.